A selection of T cell receptor beta chains follows, all from one sample in a study of blood T cell repertoires in COVID-19. Measured with immunoSEQ multiplex PCR; TCRdb has only the in-frame clones, and not every one. The sample has over 150,000 clones; roughly 80% are singletons. The sequencing sample was made of PBMCs or T cells enriched from blood (not recorded which). Source of these receptors: a woman in her sixties who had recovered from COVID-19. The CDR3 runs from the conserved cysteine through the conserved F or W. The D gene is left open where the match is weak. Rows may omit the clone size; those that give it use once, few, many or a size class.

clone_size: once
j_call: TRBJ1-2
v_call: TRBV18
d_call: TRBD1
cdr3_nt: TGTGCCAGCTCACCCGGGGACAGGGCTAACTATGGCTACACCTTC
cdr3_aa: CASSPGDRANYGYTF

clone_size: few
j_call: TRBJ1-2
v_call: TRBV5-1
d_call: TRBD1
cdr3_nt: TGCGCCAGCAGCTCTTGGACAGGGGGCAACTATGGCTACACCTTC
cdr3_aa: CASSSWTGGNYGYTF

clone_size: once
j_call: TRBJ2-5
v_call: TRBV5-1
d_call: TRBD2
cdr3_nt: TGCGCCAGCAGCTTACGGGGGGGACACCAAGAGACCCAGTACTTC
cdr3_aa: CASSLRGGHQETQYF

clone_size: NA
j_call: TRBJ2-1
v_call: TRBV6-1
d_call: TRBD2
cdr3_nt: TGTGCCAGCAGTGAACCGGGACTAGCGCTTGAGCAGTTCTTC
cdr3_aa: CASSEPGLALEQFF

clone_size: few
j_call: TRBJ2-4
v_call: TRBV5-5
d_call: NA
cdr3_nt: TGTGCCAGCAGCTTGGCCATCAGGGGAATGGCCGGGTGGAAAAACATTCAGTACTTC
cdr3_aa: CASSLAIRGMAGWKNIQYF

clone_size: NA
j_call: TRBJ1-5
v_call: TRBV29-1
d_call: NA
cdr3_nt: TGCAGCGTTGCCGAGACGGACAGTTATAGCAATCAGCCCCAGCATTTT
cdr3_aa: CSVAETDSYSNQPQHF

clone_size: few
j_call: TRBJ1-2
v_call: TRBV2
d_call: NA
cdr3_nt: TGTGCCAGCATACGAAACCCGATACTTTACTATGGCTACACCTTC
cdr3_aa: CASIRNPILYYGYTF

clone_size: NA
j_call: TRBJ2-1
v_call: TRBV5-6
d_call: TRBD2
cdr3_nt: TGTGCCAGCAGCTTGAGAACTAGCGGGGGATACAATGAGCAGTTCTTC
cdr3_aa: CASSLRTSGGYNEQFF

clone_size: NA
j_call: TRBJ1-1
v_call: TRBV30
d_call: NA
cdr3_nt: TGTGCCTGGAGTGTACGTGTAACGAGAAACACTGAAGCTTTCTTT
cdr3_aa: CAWSVRVTRNTEAFF

clone_size: NA
j_call: TRBJ1-1
v_call: TRBV27
d_call: NA
cdr3_nt: TGTGCCAGCAGTCCCCTAGGTACCTTGAACACTGAAGCTTTCTTT
cdr3_aa: CASSPLGTLNTEAFF

clone_size: NA
j_call: TRBJ1-2
v_call: TRBV21-1
d_call: NA
cdr3_nt: TGTGCCAGCAGCGGTACTGGGACAGGGAATAACTATGGCTACACCTTC
cdr3_aa: CASSGTGTGNNYGYTF

clone_size: NA
j_call: TRBJ1-1
v_call: TRBV19
d_call: TRBD1
cdr3_nt: TGTGCCAGCCGAACAGGGGGAATGAACACTGAAGCTTTCTTT
cdr3_aa: CASRTGGMNTEAFF

clone_size: once
j_call: TRBJ1-2
v_call: TRBV4-2
d_call: NA
cdr3_nt: TGTGCCAGCAGCCTCGAAGCAGGCAACTATGGCTACACCTTC
cdr3_aa: CASSLEAGNYGYTF

clone_size: NA
j_call: TRBJ1-3
v_call: TRBV3-1/TRBV3-2
d_call: TRBD1
cdr3_nt: TGTGCCAGCAGTGCGGGACAGGGGTCCCACACCATATATTTT
cdr3_aa: CASSAGQGSHTIYF

clone_size: NA
j_call: TRBJ2-7
v_call: TRBV28
d_call: TRBD1
cdr3_nt: TGTGCCAGCAGTTGGACAGGGGGCTCCTACGAGCAGTACTTC
cdr3_aa: CASSWTGGSYEQYF

clone_size: NA
j_call: TRBJ2-7
v_call: TRBV9
d_call: NA
cdr3_nt: TGTGCCAGCAGCGTAGCTCCAGGGATTCACGAGCAGTACTTC
cdr3_aa: CASSVAPGIHEQYF

clone_size: NA
j_call: TRBJ1-4
v_call: TRBV29-1
d_call: NA
cdr3_nt: TGCAGCCCTCGGGTGGCTAATGAAAAACTGTTTTTT
cdr3_aa: CSPRVANEKLFF

clone_size: NA
j_call: TRBJ2-3
v_call: TRBV2
d_call: NA
cdr3_nt: TGTGCCAGCAGTGTTGGCGGGGTCCGGGGCGCAGATACGCAGTATTTT
cdr3_aa: CASSVGGVRGADTQYF

clone_size: NA
j_call: TRBJ2-1
v_call: TRBV2
d_call: TRBD2
cdr3_nt: TGTGCCAGCATGAGCGGGGCGAAGAATGAGCAGTTCTTC
cdr3_aa: CASMSGAKNEQFF

clone_size: NA
j_call: TRBJ1-5
v_call: TRBV10-1
d_call: TRBD1
cdr3_nt: TGCGCCCCGCCGACAGGGAAGAAATCTCAGCCCCAGCATTTT
cdr3_aa: CAPPTGKKSQPQHF

clone_size: NA
j_call: TRBJ1-1
v_call: TRBV29-1
d_call: NA
cdr3_nt: TGCAGCGGGGGCGAGGGGCGGAACACTGAAGCTTTCTTT
cdr3_aa: CSGGEGRNTEAFF

clone_size: NA
j_call: TRBJ1-2
v_call: TRBV5-4
d_call: NA
cdr3_nt: TGTGCCAGCAGCTTGCCAGGGGACCACTATGGCTACACCTTC
cdr3_aa: CASSLPGDHYGYTF

clone_size: NA
j_call: TRBJ2-5
v_call: TRBV30
d_call: TRBD1
cdr3_nt: TGTGCCTGGATCTCCCTCCCGGGACAGGGGGCGGTTTTGTCCGGAACCCAGTACTTC
cdr3_aa: CAWISLPGQGAVLSGTQYF

clone_size: few
j_call: TRBJ2-3
v_call: TRBV10-3
d_call: NA
cdr3_nt: TGTGCCATCAGCCCGGGATCGGGCACAGATACGCAGTATTTT
cdr3_aa: CAISPGSGTDTQYF

clone_size: NA
j_call: TRBJ1-6
v_call: TRBV3-1/TRBV3-2
d_call: TRBD1
cdr3_nt: TGTGCCAGCAGTCAGAGCGACAGGGGTCGCAATTCACCCCTCCACTTT
cdr3_aa: CASSQSDRGRNSPLHF

clone_size: NA
j_call: TRBJ1-2
v_call: TRBV5-1
d_call: NA
cdr3_nt: TGCGCCAGCAGCTCCGCCCCGCAGGGCGCCTATGGCTACACCTTC
cdr3_aa: CASSSAPQGAYGYTF

clone_size: NA
j_call: TRBJ1-1
v_call: TRBV18
d_call: TRBD1
cdr3_nt: TGTGCCAGCTCACCCAATTCAGGGACAGTGGGCACTGAAGCTTTCTTT
cdr3_aa: CASSPNSGTVGTEAFF